This is a list of T cell receptor beta chains from one sample in a study of blood T cell repertoires in COVID-19. Sequenced by immunoSEQ multiplex PCR; TCRdb stores in-frame clones only, minus some. This sample yields about 77,000 clones, of which around 90% are seen a single time; approximately 15% belongs to the top ten. The sample taken for sequencing was peripheral blood. All receptors come from a woman older than 75 with active or convalescent COVID-19. The CDR3 runs from the conserved cysteine through the conserved F or W. D genes are given only for firm matches. Size values are once, few and many counts, or a class for expanded clones, and some rows have none.

d_call j_call v_call clone_size cdr3_nt cdr3_aa
TRBD1 TRBJ2-2 TRBV4-3 NA TGCGCCAGCAGCCCGTGGACAGGGGGCACCGGGGAGCTGTTTTTT CASSPWTGGTGELFF
TRBD1 TRBJ1-1 TRBV6-2/TRBV6-3 NA TGTGCCAGCAGCGGACAGGGCGCTGAAGCTTTCTTT CASSGQGAEAFF
NA TRBJ1-1 TRBV7-2 NA TGTGCCAGCAGCTTGCAGGGGTCGTCCACTGAAGCTTTCTTT CASSLQGSSTEAFF
TRBD1 TRBJ1-6 TRBV10-3 NA TGTGCCATCACGGGGACAGGGAATTCACCCCTCCACTTT CAITGTGNSPLHF
NA TRBJ2-7 TRBV3-1/TRBV3-2 NA TGTGCCAGCAGCCAACAGACAGGCCAGGGCGAGCAGTACTTC CASSQQTGQGEQYF
NA TRBJ2-7 TRBV28 once TGTGCCAGTCGGAGCACCTCCTACGAGCAGTACTTC CASRSTSYEQYF
TRBD2 TRBJ2-1 TRBV27 NA TGTGCCACCGGCGGACTAGCGGGGGGAAGTGAGCAGTTCTTC CATGGLAGGSEQFF
TRBD2 TRBJ2-3 TRBV14 NA TGTGCCAGCAGCCTCCTTAGCGGGGGGCGGTATACGCAGTATTTT CASSLLSGGRYTQYF
TRBD1 TRBJ2-7 TRBV15 NA TGTGCCACCAGCAGAGGTCGGACAGGGGGCTCCGACGAGCAGTACTTC CATSRGRTGGSDEQYF
NA TRBJ2-7 TRBV9 NA TGTGCCAGCAGCACGACAGGTGCCTTGGGCGAGCAGTACTTC CASSTTGALGEQYF